The next 32 T cell receptor beta chains were all read from a single sample in a study of untreated major depressive disorder listed by TCRdb under 2018. Receptors were amplified or captured by the immunoSEQ multiplex PCR assay. TCRdb mirrors the immuneACCESS table, restricted to in-frame sequences. Some clones are absent from its copies; in checked studies, under half trace to an unresolved V gene, and the reason for the others is unknown. The sample contains 15,000 to 25,000 clones, over 65% of them found a single time. Approximately 0.82% of the sample comes from the top ten. The source material was CD4+ T cells from PBMCs. The source is a woman aged 25 to 39 in good health.

The V gene is TRBV27, the J gene TRBJ2-6; unclear D gene. Germline CDR1 and CDR2: MNHEY and SMNVEV (reference sequence). V lost 1 base and J lost 1, with 5 bases in between. The CDR3 extends over 15 amino acids. CDR3 sequence (DNA): TGTGCCAGCAGTTTATTGGAGTCTGGGGCCAACGTCCTGACTTTC. It specifies CASSLLESGANVLTF.

This sequence joins TRBV4-2 and TRBJ1-5, with D possibly matching TRBD1 (5 bases). V dropped 0 bases and J dropped 6 bases, with 9 bases sitting between them. Germline V CDR1 and CDR2: LGHNA, YNFKEQ. This CDR3 is built from 14 residues. DNA for the CDR3: TGTGCCAGCAGCCAAGATTGGGGCGCTCAGCCCCAGCATTTT. Translated: CASSQDWGAQPQHF.

This chain joins TRBV6-5 and TRBJ1-1; D possibly corresponds to TRBD1 (5 bases). V gave up 2 bases and J gave up 0 bases, with 13 bases separating them. This CDR3 is 16 amino acids long. Germline V lookup: CDR1 MNHEY, CDR2 SVGAGI. CDR3 loop: CASSYRGGMVNTEAFF. As DNA, the CDR3 is TGTGCCAGCAGTTACAGGGGTGGCATGGTGAACACTGAAGCTTTCTTT.

The count of this clone is one. The chain is built from TRBV11-2 and TRBJ1-1, with D unclear. This CDR3 region has 15 residues. Germline V gives CDR1 SGHAT, CDR2 FQNNGV. V was clipped by 2 bases and J by 5 bases, with 15 bases between them. In DNA form, the CDR3 reads TGTGCCAGCAGCTTAAATCCGGATAGCCGGACTGAAGCTTTCTTT. Translating it yields CASSLNPDSRTEAFF.

V is TRBV29-1 and J is TRBJ2-7; possibly TRBD2 for D (5 bases). Germline CDR1 is SQVTM and CDR2 is ANQGSEA. This CDR3 spans 13 amino acids. V lost 6 bases and J 6 bases, leaving 18 bases between the germline ends. The CDR3 nucleotides read TGCAGCGTGAAGTTAACTCCCCTAGCCGAGCAGTACTTC. This translates into CSVKLTPLAEQYF.

The J gene is TRBJ2-2, the V gene TRBV7-2; the match to TRBD2 covers 8 bases. In germline, CDR1 is SGHTA, CDR2 FQGNSA. Unmatched junction bases numbered 4, after V lost 5 bases and J lost 5 bases. The length of the CDR3 is 14 residues. CDR3 residues: CASSQRERTGELFF. CDR3 DNA sequence: TGTGCCAGCAGCCAGCGGGAGCGGACCGGGGAGCTGTTTTTT.

The V and J genes are TRBV6-6 and TRBJ2-7; the match to TRBD2 covers 8 bases. The CDR3 runs to 14 residues. The junction had 9 bases not matched to a gene; V was cut back by 8 bases and J by 3 bases. Per germline, CDR1 MNHNY and CDR2 SVGAGI (reference sequence). The chain's CDR3 is CASSLGGARYEQYF. Here the CDR3 DNA reads TGTGCCAGCTCCCTCGGGGGGGCCCGCTACGAGCAGTACTTC.

The chain recombines TRBV2 with TRBJ2-5; D remains unclear. The ends were cut back, 5 bases at V and 2 bases at J, with 3 bases in the middle. The CDR3 is 11 amino acids. Germline lookup yields CDR1 SNHLY and CDR2 FYNNEI. The CDR3 loop is CASSLQETQYF. In DNA, the CDR3 is TGTGCCAGCAGTTTACAAGAGACCCAGTACTTC.

The gene calls are TRBV4-1 and TRBJ1-4, with D unclear. Germline CDR1 MGHRA, CDR2 YSYEKL. V was cut by 5 bases and J by 3 bases, with 13 bases left in between. The CDR3 length is 15 residues. CDR3 protein: CASSDHRGPNEKLFF. The CDR3 coding sequence is TGCGCCAGCAGCGATCACCGGGGTCCTAATGAAAAACTGTTTTTT.

J is TRBJ2-7 and V is TRBV27; tentative D call: TRBD2 (6 bases). The germline CDR1 and CDR2 sequences are MNHEY and SMNVEV (reference sequence). The CDR3 spans 14 residues. V lost 5 bases, J lost 7 bases, and 18 bases lay in between. In DNA, the CDR3 is TGTGCCAGCAGTCGGGGGAGTGGGGTCGCGGAGCAGTACTTC. This translates into CASSRGSGVAEQYF.

V and J are TRBV7-9 and TRBJ2-7, with TRBD2 identical over 12 bases. The CDR3 has 16 residues. Germline trimming cut 1 base from V and 5 bases from J; bases unmatched to any gene: 6. The germline V gene encodes CDR1 SEHNR and CDR2 FQNEAQ (reference sequence). In nucleotides, the CDR3 is TGTGCCAGCAGCTTAGGTCTAGCGGGAGGGTCCCACGAGCAGTACTTC. It translates to CASSLGLAGGSHEQYF.

This clone was recorded a few times. This chain's CDR3 is CASSLDGSGYNEQFF. In DNA, the CDR3 is TGCGCCAGCAGCTTGGACGGGAGCGGCTACAATGAGCAGTTCTTC. The rearrangement links TRBV5-1 to TRBJ2-1; D is perhaps TRBD2 (6 bases). CDR3 length: 15 residues. Trimming removed 0 bases at V and 3 bases at J, with 10 bases between. Per germline, CDR1 SGHRS and CDR2 YFSETQ.

V usage is TRBV27 and J usage is TRBJ2-1; 9 nucleotides match TRBD1. The ends lost 4 bases at V and 16 bases at J; junction bases unmatched: 14. Germline lookup yields CDR1 MNHEY and CDR2 SMNVEV (reference sequence). CDR3 length equals 14 residues. In DNA form, the CDR3 reads TGTGCCAGCAGTTCACAGTTAAAACGGACAGGGGAATTCTTC. Translating it yields CASSSQLKRTGEFF.

The chain has TRBV6-4 and TRBJ1-2; the match to TRBD1 covers 8 bases. Germline V lookup: CDR1 MRHNA, CDR2 SNTAGT. The V and J ends lost 6 bases and 8 bases, in that order; junction bases with no gene match: 11. This CDR3 region has 14 residues. In DNA, the CDR3 is TGTGCCAGCAGGGCAGGGGGCGCGTCTAGCGGCTACACCTTC. This encodes CASRAGGASSGYTF.

V gene TRBV28 combines with J gene TRBJ2-7; D gene uncertain. V was pared by 3 bases and J by 9 bases, with 21 bases between. The germline V gene encodes CDR1 MDHEN and CDR2 SYDVKM. This CDR3 region has 15 residues. The CDR3 spells CASSFPALGLLGQYF. The CDR3 nucleotides are TGTGCCAGCAGTTTCCCCGCATTGGGCTTATTAGGGCAGTACTTC.

The rearrangement joins TRBV6-4 to TRBJ2-3; D is ambiguous. V lost 0 bases, J lost 2 bases, and 3 bases lay in between. The CDR3 runs 13 residues. Germline loops: CDR1 MRHNA, CDR2 SNTAGT. CDR3 coding DNA: TGTGCCAGCAGTGACTCAGACACAGATACGCAGTATTTT. Protein sequence: CASSDSDTDTQYF.

The V gene is TRBV2, the J gene TRBJ2-7; TRBD2 matches at 12 bases. The CDR3 is 17 amino acids. Germline CDR1 SNHLY, CDR2 FYNNEI. V dropped 4 bases and J dropped 4; count of bases not matched to a gene: 11. The CDR3 sequence: CASSGGLAGRWRYEQYF. The CDR3 region has the DNA TGTGCCAGCAGTGGGGGACTAGCGGGTCGCTGGAGGTACGAGCAGTACTTC.

The chain couples TRBV2 to TRBJ1-4; D ambiguous. Trimming took 4 bases from V and 0 from J, leaving 12 bases between them. The germline gives CDR1 SNHLY, CDR2 FYNNEI. The length of the CDR3 is 16 residues. The CDR3: CASSARPVPTNEKLFF. CDR3 nucleotides: TGTGCCAGCAGTGCTCGTCCGGTGCCAACTAATGAAAAACTGTTTTTT.

V gene TRBV6-5 combines with J gene TRBJ2-3, with D possibly matching TRBD2 (6 bases). The CDR3 contains 13 residues. Trimming took 6 bases from V and 6 from J, leaving 13 bases between them. Germline V lookup: CDR1 MNHEY, CDR2 SVGAGI. The CDR3: CASRGWAGDTQYF. The DNA for the CDR3 is TGTGCCAGCAGGGGATGGGCGGGGGATACGCAGTATTTT.

The J gene is TRBJ2-5, the V gene TRBV5-1; D remains unclear. Germline loops: CDR1 SGHRS, CDR2 YFSETQ. The CDR3 has 13 amino acids. The V and J ends lost 2 bases and 5 bases respectively, with 10 bases between them. The chain's CDR3 is CASSFQVRETQYF. The CDR3 coding sequence is TGCGCCAGCAGCTTTCAGGTTAGGGAGACCCAGTACTTC.

This CDR3 is CASSFGLAGAEQFF. In DNA form, the CDR3 reads TGTGCCAGCAGCTTCGGACTAGCGGGAGCTGAGCAGTTCTTC. The rearrangement uses TRBV5-4 and TRBJ2-1; TRBD2 matches at 13 bases. V was clipped by 2 bases and J by 9 bases; unmatched bases: 2. This CDR3 contains 14 residues. Germline V gene data show CDR1 as SGHNT and CDR2 as YYREEE (reference sequence).

This chain links TRBV7-8 with TRBJ1-1; 7 bases line up with TRBD1. This CDR3 has 17 amino acids. V shed 5 bases and J 1 base; nucleotides not matched to a gene: 13. Germline CDR1 SGHVS, CDR2 FQNEAQ. The chain's CDR3 is CASSVPGGREGNTEAFF. In DNA form, the CDR3 reads TGTGCCAGCAGCGTCCCAGGGGGGAGGGAGGGGAACACTGAAGCTTTCTTT.

This clone was observed once. The chain couples TRBV18 to TRBJ2-1; 10 nucleotides match TRBD2. Germline values: CDR1 KGHSH, CDR2 LQKENI. The CDR3 extends over 14 amino acids. V was clipped by 3 bases and J by 8 bases; unmatched bases: 4. The CDR3, as DNA: TGTGCCAGCTCACCGAGCGGGAGGGTAGATGAGCAGTTCTTC. Translated, it gives CASSPSGRVDEQFF.

The chain joins TRBV5-6 to TRBJ2-3; 10 bases are shared with TRBD2. CDR3 size: 16 residues. J gave up 1 base and V 3 bases, and 5 bases lay outside the gene matches. The V gene's germline CDR1 is SGHDT and CDR2 YYEEEE. CDR3: CASSSLGTSGTDTQYF. The DNA of the CDR3 is TGTGCCAGCAGCTCCCTAGGGACTAGCGGCACAGATACGCAGTATTTT.

V and J are TRBV7-3 and TRBJ2-3, with D unclear. Germline CDR1 SGHTA, CDR2 FQGTGA. The V end lost 3 bases, the J end lost 1 base, and 8 bases lay between the germline ends. The CDR3 sequence is 14 residues long. CDR3 nucleotide sequence: TGTGCCAGCAGCTTGGTAGGGCGCACAGATACGCAGTATTTT. This translates into CASSLVGRTDTQYF.

The rearrangement uses TRBV6-5 and TRBJ2-3; D unclear. Germline V gene sequence: CDR1 MNHEY, CDR2 SVGAGI. Trimming left V 0 bases short and J 7 bases short, with 8 bases between. The CDR3 loop spans 13 amino acids. In nucleotides, the CDR3 is TGTGCCAGCAGTTACTCGAACGCAAATACGCAGTATTTT. This codes for CASSYSNANTQYF.

This CDR3 is CASSLGVGEGYTF. CDR3 coding DNA: TGTGCCAGCAGCTTAGGGGTAGGGGAGGGCTACACCTTC. V usage is TRBV11-2 and J usage is TRBJ1-2, with D possibly TRBD1 on 5 matching bases. The CDR3 contains 13 residues. The germline V gene has CDR1 SGHAT and CDR2 FQNNGV. Trimming took off 1 base at V and 8 bases at J, with 11 bases between the two ends.

The J gene is TRBJ2-3, the V gene TRBV30, with 8 bases identical to TRBD2. In germline, CDR1 is GTSNPN, CDR2 SVGIG (reference sequence). V shed 8 bases and J 3 bases; nucleotides not matched to a gene: 10. This CDR3 is built from 14 residues. The CDR3 DNA reads as TGTGCCCTGGGAGTAGGCGGGAGGACAGATACGCAGTATTTT. Translated: CALGVGGRTDTQYF.

The V call is TRBV15, the J call TRBJ2-1, with 7 nucleotides matching TRBD1. Germline V gives CDR1 LNHNV, CDR2 YYDKDF (reference sequence). The CDR3 runs 14 residues. The V segment lost 1 base and the J segment 8 bases; nucleotides outside the gene matches: 5. For the CDR3, the DNA is TGTGCCACCAGCAGAGGACAGGGTAGGGATGAGCAGTTCTTC. Encoded protein: CATSRGQGRDEQFF.

V is TRBV7-6 and J is TRBJ2-7; the D is unclear. Germline CDR1 and CDR2: SGHVS and FNYEAQ. V was trimmed by 0 bases and J by 0 bases, leaving 18 bases between them. This CDR3 spans 18 amino acids. The CDR3 coding sequence is TGTGCCAGCAGCTTAGCGAGTGGGCAGCAAACCTTCTCCTACGAGCAGTACTTC. It yields the protein CASSLASGQQTFSYEQYF. The full variable domain, rest sourced from reference TRBV7-6 and TRBJ2-7, is GAGVSQSPRYKVTKRGQDVALRCDPISGHVSLYWYRQALGQGPEFLTYFNYEAQQDKSGLPNDRFSAERPEGSISTLTIQRTEQRDSAMYRCASSLASGQQTFSYEQYFGPGTRLTVT.

Only one count was recorded for this clone. The rearrangement links TRBV5-1 to TRBJ2-3; 9 nucleotides align to TRBD1. Germline V gene data show CDR1 as SGHRS and CDR2 as YFSETQ. The CDR3 consists of 15 residues. V trimming: 4 bases; J trimming: 4 bases; junction bases outside the gene matches: 7. CDR3 sequence: CASSRTGDYADTQYF. The CDR3 bases are TGCGCCAGCAGCAGGACAGGGGACTACGCAGATACGCAGTATTTT. Looking up the rest from reference TRBV5-1 and TRBJ2-3 gives the full variable domain: KAGVTQTPRYLIKTRGQQVTLSCSPISGHRSVSWYQQTPGQGLQFLFEYFSETQRNKGNFPGRFSGRQFSNSRSEMNVSTLELGDSALYLCASSRTGDYADTQYFGPGTRLTVL.

The chain joins TRBV30 to TRBJ2-1; the match to TRBD2 covers 11 bases. CDR1 is GTSNPN and CDR2 is SVGIG in the germline V gene (reference sequence). The CDR3 spans 16 residues. The V and J ends lost 3 bases and 2 bases, in that order; junction bases with no gene match: 6. CDR3 in DNA: TGTGCCTGGAGGACTAGCGGGGCCAGCCCCTACAATGAGCAGTTCTTC. Its protein product is CAWRTSGASPYNEQFF.